In its sample, the clone carrying this T cell receptor (beta chain) was seen many times. Trimming removed 2 bases from V and 2 bases from J, with 12 bases in between. CDR1 and CDR2 from the germline V gene are DFQATT and SNEGSKA (reference sequence). The CDR3 totals 14 residues. One entry per CDR3 protein results from TCRdb running MiXCR on the 5' RACE reads. The sample holds 30,000 to 40,000 distinct CDR3 sequences, 3.5% to 4% seen once. The study built unsorted libraries from 2 million PBMCs kept at -80 C. This entry belongs to a study of neurological immune-mediated disorders. The sequencing input was PBMCs. This clonotype was sampled from a man aged 25 to 40 with multiple sclerosis. The gene calls are TRBV20-1 and TRBJ2-5, with D hard to call. CDR3 DNA sequence: TGCAGTGCTAGATTTGGAAGGGTACAAGAGACCCAGTACTTC. It specifies CSARFGRVQETQYF.